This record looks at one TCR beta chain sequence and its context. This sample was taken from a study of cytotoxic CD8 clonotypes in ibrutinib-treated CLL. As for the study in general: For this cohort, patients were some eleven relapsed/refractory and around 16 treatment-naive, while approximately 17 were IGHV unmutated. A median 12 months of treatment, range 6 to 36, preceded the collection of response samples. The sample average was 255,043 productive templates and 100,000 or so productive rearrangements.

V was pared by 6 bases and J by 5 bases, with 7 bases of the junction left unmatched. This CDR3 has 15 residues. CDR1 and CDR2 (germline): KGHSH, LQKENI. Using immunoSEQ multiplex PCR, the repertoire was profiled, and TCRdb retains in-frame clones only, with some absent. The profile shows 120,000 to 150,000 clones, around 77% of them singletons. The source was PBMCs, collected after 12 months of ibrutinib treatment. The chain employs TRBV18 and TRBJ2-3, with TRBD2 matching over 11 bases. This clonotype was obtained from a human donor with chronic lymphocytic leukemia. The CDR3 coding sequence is TGTGCCAGCTCCCGGGTAGCGGGAGGGAAAGATACGCAGTATTTT. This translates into CASSRVAGGKDTQYF.